These 29 T cell receptor beta chains came from one sample sequenced in a study of cytomegalovirus exposure and HLA in healthy donors. Primers for the PCR totalled 60 Vbeta and 13 Jbeta. Measured with immunoSEQ multiplex PCR; TCRdb has only the in-frame clones, and not every one. The data hold some 200,000 clones, with over 70% observed a single time. What was sequenced was PBMCs. These receptors were taken from a woman in her sixties in good health and CMV-seropositive.

The chain has TRBV11-2 and TRBJ2-7; D possibly corresponds to TRBD1 (6 bases). The V and J ends lost 1 base and 5 bases respectively, with 9 bases between them. The CDR3 length is 13 residues. Germline assignment: CDR1 SGHAT and CDR2 FQNNGV. CDR3 coding DNA: TGTGCCAGCAGCTTAGGACAGGTGAACGAGCAGTACTTC. Translating it yields CASSLGQVNEQYF.

Turning to this clone: The same CDR3 is also encoded by other DNA sequences in this sample. The rearrangement joins TRBV5-5 to TRBJ1-1, with D unclear. This CDR3 region has 13 residues. Looked up from germline, CDR1 is SGHKS and CDR2 is YYEKEE (reference sequence). Trimming took 2 bases from V and 1 from J, leaving 6 bases between them. The CDR3 region has the DNA TGTGCCAGCAGCTTCCGCGGGAACACTGAAGCTTTCTTT. Translation: CASSFRGNTEAFF. The variable domain in full, with the rest retrieved from reference TRBV5-5 and TRBJ1-1, is DAGVTQSPTHLIKTRGQQVTLRCSPISGHKSVSWYQQVLGQGPQFIFQYYEKEERGRGNFPDRFSARQFPNYSSELNVNALLLGDSALYLCASSFRGNTEAFFGQGTRLTVV.

The V gene is TRBV27, the J gene TRBJ2-6; 10 nucleotides match TRBD1. Trimming took 5 bases from V and 3 from J; bases not matched to a gene: 10. This CDR3 has 18 residues. Germline CDR1 is MNHEY and CDR2 is SMNVEV (reference sequence). The CDR3 reads CASSPSRDRGRGANVLTF. The DNA of the CDR3 is TGTGCCAGCAGTCCGTCCCGGGACAGGGGACGTGGGGCCAACGTCCTGACTTTC.

The V call is TRBV11-2, the J call TRBJ2-1; unclear D gene. The V gene's germline CDR1 is SGHAT and CDR2 FQNNGV. V lost 1 base, J lost 0 bases, and 13 bases lay in between. The CDR3 extends over 17 amino acids. The CDR3, as DNA: TGTGCCAGCAGCTTAGTCATGCGTCGGGTCTCCTACAATGAGCAGTTCTTC. Translating it yields CASSLVMRRVSYNEQFF.

The rearrangement links TRBV30 to TRBJ1-5; 8 bases match TRBD1. V was pared by 0 bases and J by 11 bases, with 6 bases of the junction left unmatched. This CDR3 contains 13 residues. Germline-derived CDR1 and CDR2 are GTSNPN and SVGIG (reference sequence). The CDR3 spells CAWSVQGGRSQHF. The CDR3 nucleotides read TGTGCCTGGAGTGTACAGGGGGGTAGGTCCCAGCATTTT.

This chain uses TRBV5-1 with TRBJ1-1; 10 nucleotides match TRBD1. V dropped 3 bases and J dropped 7; count of bases not matched to a gene: 9. CDR1 and CDR2 (germline): SGHRS, YFSETQ. CDR3 length equals 15 residues. The CDR3 DNA reads as TGCGCCAGCAGCTCTCGGACAGGGGGAGTTGGTGAAGCTTTCTTT. Translating gives CASSSRTGGVGEAFF.

The rearrangement links TRBV18 to TRBJ2-2; 10 bases align to TRBD1. J lost 4 bases, V lost 4 bases, and 9 bases had no gene match. Germline V gene data show CDR1 as KGHSH and CDR2 as LQKENI. This CDR3 has 17 amino acids. The CDR3 here is CASSQASGDRGTGELFF. CDR3 DNA: TGTGCCAGCTCACAGGCCAGCGGGGACAGGGGCACCGGGGAGCTGTTTTTT.

This sequence joins TRBV10-2 and TRBJ2-7; maybe TRBD2 (7 bases). This CDR3 is built from 14 residues. V shed 7 bases and J shed 0 bases, with 13 bases lying between them. Germline V CDR1 and CDR2: WSHSY, SAAADI. CDR3 in DNA: TGCGCCAGCACTGAAGGGGGGGCCTCCTACGAGCAGTACTTC. It codes for CASTEGGASYEQYF.

V is TRBV11-2 and J is TRBJ2-7; 14 bases are shared with TRBD2. The CDR3 extends over 15 amino acids. Germline V gives CDR1 SGHAT, CDR2 FQNNGV. V trimming: 4 bases; J trimming: 9 bases; junction bases outside the gene matches: 8. The CDR3 loop reads CASSSNPGLAGGQYF. The DNA of the CDR3 is TGTGCCAGCAGCTCTAACCCCGGACTAGCGGGAGGGCAGTACTTC.

This clone was recorded a few times. This chain joins TRBV6-1 and TRBJ2-1; TRBD2 matches at 7 bases. Trimming removed 4 bases from V and 6 bases from J; junction bases left unmatched: 6. The CDR3 has 14 amino acids. Germline CDR1 is MNHNS and CDR2 is SASEGT. CDR3 loop: CASSAGTTFNEQFF. The DNA for the CDR3 is TGTGCCAGCAGTGCGGGGACTACCTTCAATGAGCAGTTCTTC.

This clone was found once. The rearrangement links TRBV4-2 to TRBJ2-1, with 10 bases aligning to TRBD2. Germline V gene data show CDR1 as LGHNA and CDR2 as YNFKEQ. V lost 2 bases, J lost 4 bases, and 8 bases stayed unmatched. This CDR3 is built from 17 residues. The CDR3 sequence: CASSQSPRTSGYNEQFF. Written as DNA, the CDR3 is TGTGCCAGCAGCCAAAGCCCTCGGACTAGCGGTTACAATGAGCAGTTCTTC.

The gene calls are TRBV5-1 and TRBJ2-3; TRBD2 matches at 12 bases. The CDR3 extends over 15 amino acids. Germline assignment: CDR1 SGHRS and CDR2 YFSETQ. V trimming: 2 bases; J trimming: 5 bases; junction bases outside the gene matches: 3. This CDR3 reads CASSFPSGRGDTQYF. DNA of the CDR3: TGCGCCAGCAGCTTCCCTAGCGGGAGGGGAGATACGCAGTATTTT.

As concerns this clone: An end of the junction does not agree with germline; a read error may underlie this. The chain joins TRBV7-9 to TRBJ2-2; 12 nucleotides match TRBD2. Germline-derived CDR1 and CDR2 are SEHNR and FQNEAQ (reference sequence). The CDR3 extends over 16 amino acids. This CDR3 is CSSSPTSGGPTGELFF. Here the CDR3 DNA reads TGTTCCAGCAGCCCGACTAGCGGGGGACCCACCGGGGAGCTGTTTTTT.

The gene calls are TRBV6-5 and TRBJ1-5, with 7 bases fitting TRBD1. V trimming: 6 bases; J trimming: 7 bases; junction bases outside the gene matches: 6. This CDR3 is built from 13 residues. CDR1 and CDR2 from the germline V gene are MNHEY and SVGAGI. CDR3: CASSPDRAQPQHF. The CDR3 nucleotides read TGTGCCAGCAGCCCTGACAGGGCCCAGCCCCAGCATTTT.

This clone showed up just a few times. This rearrangement joins TRBV6-6 to TRBJ2-7; 7 bases are a match to TRBD1. Germline V CDR1 and CDR2: MNHNY, SVGAGI (reference sequence). The V segment lost 6 bases and the J segment 4 bases; nucleotides outside the gene matches: 3. The CDR3 is 12 amino acids. The chain's CDR3 is CASRKTGYEQYF. CDR3 in DNA: TGTGCCAGCAGGAAGACAGGGTACGAGCAGTACTTC.

The V gene is TRBV2, the J gene TRBJ1-5; tentative D call: TRBD1 (5 bases). Germline V gene lookup returns CDR1 SNHLY and CDR2 FYNNEI. The CDR3 has 13 residues. The V gene lost 4 bases and the J gene lost 6 bases, with 10 bases spanning the gap. The CDR3 nucleotides are TGTGCCAGCAGTGGGGGGGATCGTCAGCCCCAGCATTTT. Protein sequence: CASSGGDRQPQHF.

This clone occurred a few times. The CDR3 protein is CASIRGQLGEQYF. The CDR3 bases are TGTGCCAGCATTCGGGGACAGCTGGGCGAGCAGTACTTC. The chain joins TRBV7-8 to TRBJ2-7, with 7 bases fitting TRBD1. The CDR3 runs 13 residues. The germline gives CDR1 SGHVS, CDR2 FQNEAQ. V shed 7 bases and J 6 bases; nucleotides not matched to a gene: 9.

The V call is TRBV2, the J call TRBJ1-3; 8 bases match TRBD1. V shed 9 bases and J 4 bases; nucleotides not matched to a gene: 11. The CDR3 loop spans 15 amino acids. From germline, CDR1 is SNHLY and CDR2 FYNNEI. CDR3 DNA: TGTGCCAGTAACGTCCAGGGGGCGCCCGGAAACACCATATATTTT. This gives the protein CASNVQGAPGNTIYF.

The chain is built from TRBV18 and TRBJ1-6; 7 positions match TRBD1. The CDR3 is made up of 13 amino acids. V gave up 3 bases and J gave up 9 bases; unmatched junction bases: 2. Germline loops: CDR1 KGHSH, CDR2 LQKENI. CDR3 amino acids: CASSPGQPSPLHF. The CDR3 DNA is TGTGCCAGCTCACCGGGACAGCCTTCACCCCTCCACTTT.

This clone was seen a handful of times. The V gene is TRBV30, the J gene TRBJ2-3; 13 bases are shared with TRBD2. From germline, CDR1 is GTSNPN and CDR2 SVGIG (reference sequence). The length of the CDR3 is 13 residues. The CDR3 DNA reads TGTGCTTCGACTAGCGGGAGGACAGATACGCAGTATTTT. It yields the protein CASTSGRTDTQYF.

This clone was found once. The J gene is TRBJ1-1, the V gene TRBV6-5, with D possibly matching TRBD1 (6 bases). Between the trimmed V and J ends, which lost 4 bases and 4 bases, there was a span of 10 bases. Germline V gene lookup returns CDR1 MNHEY and CDR2 SVGAGI. The CDR3 has 13 amino acids. DNA of the CDR3: TGTGCCAGCAGTTCGAGGGGGGGCACTGAAGCTTTCTTT. This encodes CASSSRGGTEAFF.

The rearrangement joins TRBV18 to TRBJ1-3, with 8 bases fitting TRBD1. CDR3 length equals 16 residues. V gave up 3 bases and J gave up 1 base; unmatched junction bases: 5. CDR1 KGHSH and CDR2 LQKENI come from the germline V gene. The chain's CDR3 is CASSPTGAGSGNTIYF. In DNA, the CDR3 is TGTGCCAGCTCACCGACAGGGGCCGGGTCTGGAAACACCATATATTTT. Filled out from reference TRBV18 and TRBJ1-3, the complete variable domain reads NAGVMQNPRHLVRRRGQEARLRCSPMKGHSHVYWYRQLPEEGLKFMVYLQKENIIDESGMPKERFSAEFPKEGPSILRIQQVVRGDSAAYFCASSPTGAGSGNTIYFGEGSWLTVV.

The chain employs TRBV4-1 and TRBJ2-5, with unresolved D. The CDR3 sequence is 13 residues long. The V gene lost 4 bases and the J gene lost 7 bases, with 13 bases spanning the gap. Germline loops: CDR1 MGHRA, CDR2 YSYEKL. CDR3 in DNA: TGCGCCAGCAGCCGAGGAGCTGAAGGGACCCAGTACTTC. Its translation is CASSRGAEGTQYF.

This clone has just one count. The genes are TRBV2 and TRBJ1-5, with a weak D call TRBD1 (5 bases). V lost 1 base and J 1 base, leaving 8 bases between the germline ends. Germline loops: CDR1 SNHLY, CDR2 FYNNEI. The CDR3 totals 15 residues. CDR3 DNA: TGTGCCAGCAGTGAAGGGGCAGGGAGCAATCAGCCCCAGCATTTT. It codes for CASSEGAGSNQPQHF.

This chain connects TRBV5-4 to TRBJ2-5; 11 bases agree with TRBD2. The V and J ends lost 2 bases and 5 bases, in that order; junction bases with no gene match: 5. Germline V gene data show CDR1 as SGHNT and CDR2 as YYREEE (reference sequence). This CDR3 comprises 15 residues. CDR3 sequence (DNA): TGTGCCAGCAGCTTTAGCGGGAGGGCAGGGGAGACCCAGTACTTC. It yields the protein CASSFSGRAGETQYF.

The rearrangement joins TRBV27 to TRBJ1-4, with D perhaps TRBD1 (5 bases). The CDR3 totals 14 residues. Trimming removed 4 bases from V and 0 bases from J, with 6 bases in between. From germline, CDR1 is MNHEY and CDR2 SMNVEV (reference sequence). The CDR3 loop is CASSSTATNEKLFF. The CDR3 nucleotides are TGTGCCAGCAGTTCGACAGCAACTAATGAAAAACTGTTTTTT. The full variable domain, completed using reference TRBV27 and TRBJ1-4, is EAQVTQNPRYLITVTGKKLTVTCSQNMNHEYMSWYRQDPGLGLRQIYYSMNVEVTDKGDVPEGYKVSRKEKRNFPLILESPSPNQTSLYFCASSSTATNEKLFFGSGTQLSVL.

The genes are TRBV10-3 and TRBJ2-3; TRBD1 might be the D (5 bases). The V end was cut by 10 bases, the J end by 0 bases, with 20 bases between. From germline, CDR1 is ENHRY and CDR2 SYGVKD. The CDR3 sequence is 16 residues long. The DNA of the CDR3 is TGTGCCAGCAGCCCCAGGGCCCCAACTAGCACAGATACGCAGTATTTT. Amino acids: CASSPRAPTSTDTQYF.

This rearrangement joins TRBV2 to TRBJ2-7, with D possibly being TRBD1 (5 bases). CDR1 and CDR2 from the germline V gene are SNHLY and FYNNEI. The ends were cut back, 0 bases at V and 1 base at J, with 16 bases in the middle. The CDR3 totals 17 residues. The CDR3 nucleotides read TGTGCCAGCAGTGAAGCGCAGGGCAGGGCGAAATCCTACGAGCAGTACTTC. Its protein product is CASSEAQGRAKSYEQYF.

The chain employs TRBV29-1 and TRBJ1-2; 12 nucleotides align to TRBD1. The V segment lost 7 bases and the J segment 5 bases; nucleotides outside the gene matches: 11. Germline V gene sequence: CDR1 SQVTM, CDR2 ANQGSEA. The CDR3 runs to 15 residues. CDR3 amino acids: CSASSGTGGKYGYTF. DNA of the CDR3: TGCAGCGCATCAAGTGGGACAGGGGGCAAGTATGGCTACACCTTC.